This passage covers 20 T cell receptor beta chains from one sample sequenced in a study of T-cell reconstitution after alpha-beta-depleted transplantation in children. During its preparation, the TCRbeta library received unique molecular identifiers. A single record per CDR3 protein comes from TCRdb applying MiXCR to the PCR reads. This sample has approximately 88,000 distinct CDR3 sequences, with 10% to 15% found just once. The input for sequencing was PBMCs from the stem cell graft donor, taken from the stem cell graft. The receptors stem from a human donor who donated a stem cell graft to a child with inherited bone marrow failure.

This clonotype was observed many times. The genes are TRBV5-1 and TRBJ2-3, with D perhaps matching TRBD1 or TRBD2 (5 bases each). The germline CDR1 and CDR2 sequences are SGHRS and YFSETQ. The CDR3 is 14 residues long. The V and J ends lost 0 bases and 9 bases respectively, with 14 bases between them. The CDR3 reads CASSLELGPRTQYF. The CDR3 DNA follows: TGCGCCAGCAGCTTGGAGTTGGGACCCCGGACGCAGTATTTT.

A remark on this clonotype: This may be a read error: a much more frequent sequence differs by one nucleotide. The J gene is TRBJ2-5, the V gene TRBV11-2; TRBD1 matches at 7 bases. The CDR3 is 16 residues long. The germline V gene has CDR1 SGHAT and CDR2 FQNNGV. The chain's CDR3 is CASSSRQGPRPRTQHF. The CDR3 nucleotides read TGTGCCAGCAGCTCCCGACAGGGCCCCCGACCAAGGACCCAGCACTTC.

This clonotype was detected many times. The V gene is TRBV6-5, the J gene TRBJ2-5; D might be TRBD1 (6 bases). This CDR3 comprises 16 residues. CDR1 is MNHEY and CDR2 is SVGAGI in the germline V gene. The V end lost 0 bases, the J end lost 1 base, and 12 bases lay between the germline ends. The DNA of the CDR3 is TGTGCCAGCAGTTACTCGTCCGGACAGATCCAAGAGACCCAGTACTTC. This encodes CASSYSSGQIQETQYF.

This clonotype occurred many times. The chain recombines TRBV7-2 with TRBJ2-7; the match to TRBD2 covers 7 bases. V shed 0 bases and J 6 bases; nucleotides not matched to a gene: 11. CDR1 and CDR2 from the germline V gene are SGHTA and FQGNSA. The CDR3 is 16 amino acids. The CDR3 bases are TGTGCCAGCAGCTTAGCGGTTCGCGGGAGACTTGGCGAGCAGTACTTC. Translating it yields CASSLAVRGRLGEQYF. Combining the CDR3 with reference TRBV7-2 and TRBJ2-7 gives the whole variable domain GAGVSQSPSNKVTEKGKDVELRCDPISGHTALYWYRQSLGQGLEFLIYFQGNSAPDKSGLPSDRFSAERTGGSVSTLTIQRTQQEDSAVYLCASSLAVRGRLGEQYFGPGTRLTVT.

This clonotype was seen repeatedly, ten times or more. J is TRBJ2-2 and V is TRBV4-1; D may be TRBD1 (6 bases). Germline assignment: CDR1 MGHRA and CDR2 YSYEKL. Trimming took off 4 bases at V and 5 bases at J, with 11 bases between the two ends. The CDR3 loop spans 14 amino acids. CDR3 loop: CASSRSQGTGELFF. The CDR3 nucleotides are TGCGCCAGCAGCCGATCACAGGGAACCGGGGAGCTGTTTTTT.

This clonotype was counted many times. The V gene is TRBV20-1, the J gene TRBJ2-2; perhaps D is TRBD1 or TRBD2 (7 bases each). The germline V gene encodes CDR1 DFQATT and CDR2 SNEGSKA (reference sequence). This CDR3 spans 14 amino acids. The V and J ends lost 5 bases and 6 bases respectively, with 16 bases between them. CDR3 sequence reads: CSAQTGRGPGELFF. The CDR3 bases are TGCAGTGCTCAGACAGGGAGGGGTCCCGGGGAGCTGTTTTTT.

There are many counts of this clonotype. V gene TRBV19 combines with J gene TRBJ2-2; D call uncertain. CDR1 is LNHDA and CDR2 is SQIVND in the germline V gene (reference sequence). The CDR3 contains 14 residues. V lost 6 bases and J lost 4, with 12 bases in between. CDR3 DNA: TGTGCCAGTAGCCTCTATTACCGCACCGGGGAGCTGTTTTTT. As protein: CASSLYYRTGELFF. The full variable domain, in which reference TRBV19 and TRBJ2-2 provide the parts outside the CDR3, is DGGITQSPKYLFRKEGQNVTLSCEQNLNHDAMYWYRQDPGQGLRLIYYSQIVNDFQKGDIAEGYSVSREKKESFPLTVTSAQKNPTAFYLCASSLYYRTGELFFGEGSRLTVL.

The sample holds many counts of this clonotype. CDR3 nucleotides: TGTGCCAGCAGTGGTTCGACATATGGCGCAGATACGCAGTATTTT. This translates into CASSGSTYGADTQYF. The rearrangement uses TRBV12-3 or TRBV12-4 and TRBJ2-3; no clear D. V shed 5 bases and J shed 4 bases, with 16 bases lying between them. The CDR3 totals 15 residues.

This clonotype was recorded at least ten times. The chain carries TRBV2 and TRBJ2-4; TRBD2 matches at 11 bases. This CDR3 region has 20 residues. V was pared by 6 bases and J by 1 base, with 17 bases of the junction left unmatched. CDR1 and CDR2 (germline): SNHLY, FYNNEI. The CDR3: CASSPRLAGTAQFAKNIQYF. The CDR3 bases are TGTGCCAGCAGCCCCAGACTAGCGGGGACCGCGCAGTTCGCCAAAAACATTCAGTACTTC.

The chain carries TRBV19 and TRBJ2-1; 7 positions agree with TRBD1. Unmatched junction bases numbered 15, after V lost 4 bases and J lost 6 bases. The CDR3 has 17 amino acids. Germline V lookup: CDR1 LNHDA, CDR2 SQIVND (reference sequence). The CDR3 DNA is TGTGCCAGTAGTACGCCAACAGGGGCCAGGAATCCCAATGAGCAGTTCTTC. Its protein product is CASSTPTGARNPNEQFF.

In this sample, this clonotype turned up many times. V is TRBV4-1 and J is TRBJ1-1; the D gene is possibly TRBD1 (5 bases). The germline gives CDR1 MGHRA, CDR2 YSYEKL. The CDR3 length is 15 residues. V lost 0 bases and J 6 bases, leaving 14 bases between the germline ends. CDR3 sequence (DNA): TGCGCCAGCAGCCAAGATCTAGGGACGAAACCTGAAGCTTTCTTT. Protein sequence: CASSQDLGTKPEAFF.

Ten or more counts support this clonotype. The genes are TRBV3-1 and TRBJ2-5; possible D gene TRBD2, 5 bases. The CDR3 length is 13 residues. Between the trimmed V and J ends, which lost 0 bases and 5 bases, there was a span of 7 bases. CDR1 and CDR2 from the germline V gene are LGHDT and YNNKEL (reference sequence). This CDR3 is CASSQEWEETQYF. The CDR3 nucleotides read TGTGCCAGCAGCCAAGAATGGGAGGAGACCCAGTACTTC.

This clonotype was observed many times. The V and J genes are TRBV7-2 and TRBJ2-5; 10 bases align to TRBD1. After removal of 6 bases from V and 4 bases from J, the junction contained 5 bases not matched to a gene. CDR1 is SGHTA, CDR2 FQGNSA, per germline. This CDR3 is built from 14 residues. As DNA, the CDR3 is TGTGCCAGCAGGGAGACAGGGGGCGGAGAGACCCAGTACTTC. It translates to CASRETGGGETQYF.

This clonotype appeared many times. V gene TRBV7-9 combines with J gene TRBJ2-5, with 10 bases lining up with TRBD2. Germline CDR1 SEHNR, CDR2 FQNEAQ (reference sequence). V trimming: 5 bases; J trimming: 4 bases; junction bases outside the gene matches: 10. The CDR3 loop spans 16 amino acids. The CDR3 DNA follows: TGTGCCAGCAGCGTAGAAGGGCGGACTAGCGGAGAGACCCAGTACTTC. Protein product: CASSVEGRTSGETQYF. The variable domain in full, with the rest retrieved from reference TRBV7-9 and TRBJ2-5, is DTGVSQNPRHKITKRGQNVTFRCDPISEHNRLYWYRQTLGQGPEFLTYFQNEAQLEKSRLLSDRFSAERPKGSFSTLEIQRTEQGDSAMYLCASSVEGRTSGETQYFGPGTRLLVL.

This clonotype was counted ten times or more. J is TRBJ2-7 and V is TRBV4-3, with D possibly being TRBD1 (7 bases). CDR1 is LGHNA and CDR2 is YSLEER in the germline V gene. CDR3 size: 15 residues. V was pared by 6 bases and J by 4 bases, with 19 bases between. As DNA, the CDR3 is TGCGCCAGCAGTCACGTCGGGTCAGGGGGGTACGAGCAGTACTTC. Amino acids: CASSHVGSGGYEQYF.

In this sample, this clonotype turned up many times. The chain has TRBV5-1 and TRBJ2-3, with TRBD2 matching 9 bases. Germline V lookup: CDR1 SGHRS, CDR2 YFSETQ. Trimming took 4 bases from V and 2 from J; bases not matched to a gene: 14. The CDR3 is made up of 18 amino acids. The CDR3 is CASSTTPTAGGLTDTQYF. The CDR3 coding sequence is TGCGCCAGCAGCACCACCCCCACTGCGGGGGGGCTCACAGATACGCAGTATTTT.

This clonotype showed up many times. The CDR3 bases are TGTGCCAGCAGTTACGATCCAGTAGTCAATGAAAAACTGTTTTTT. Protein: CASSYDPVVNEKLFF. The chain carries TRBV6-5 and TRBJ1-4; the D is unclear. This CDR3 is built from 15 residues. CDR1 and CDR2 from the germline V gene are MNHEY and SVGAGI. The V end lost 2 bases, the J end lost 5 bases, and 12 bases lay between the germline ends.

There are many counts of this clonotype. V gene TRBV7-9 combines with J gene TRBJ2-5, with a possible D match to TRBD2 (6 bases). The germline V gene encodes CDR1 SEHNR and CDR2 FQNEAQ (reference sequence). The length of the CDR3 is 15 residues. The V end was cut by 8 bases, the J end by 1 base, with 17 bases between. The CDR3 protein is CASRGDEVPQETQYF. In DNA form, the CDR3 reads TGTGCCAGCCGCGGGGATGAGGTTCCCCAAGAGACCCAGTACTTC.

The chain uses TRBV6-1 and TRBJ2-1, with TRBD2 matching over 9 bases. V gave up 9 bases and J gave up 12 bases; unmatched junction bases: 12. The CDR3 length is 13 residues. The germline V gene has CDR1 MNHNS and CDR2 SASEGT. The CDR3 bases are TGTGCCAGTGGGGCCCGACTAGCGGATTGGCAGTTCTTC. It yields the protein CASGARLADWQFF.

This clonotype was seen repeatedly, ten times or more. This chain links TRBV5-1 with TRBJ1-1, with no clear D. The CDR3 has 13 residues. The V gene's germline CDR1 is SGHRS and CDR2 YFSETQ. V gave up 5 bases and J gave up 0 bases, with 8 bases separating them. DNA of the CDR3: TGCGCCAGCAGACGTTTGGTGAACACTGAAGCTTTCTTT. It is translated as CASRRLVNTEAFF.